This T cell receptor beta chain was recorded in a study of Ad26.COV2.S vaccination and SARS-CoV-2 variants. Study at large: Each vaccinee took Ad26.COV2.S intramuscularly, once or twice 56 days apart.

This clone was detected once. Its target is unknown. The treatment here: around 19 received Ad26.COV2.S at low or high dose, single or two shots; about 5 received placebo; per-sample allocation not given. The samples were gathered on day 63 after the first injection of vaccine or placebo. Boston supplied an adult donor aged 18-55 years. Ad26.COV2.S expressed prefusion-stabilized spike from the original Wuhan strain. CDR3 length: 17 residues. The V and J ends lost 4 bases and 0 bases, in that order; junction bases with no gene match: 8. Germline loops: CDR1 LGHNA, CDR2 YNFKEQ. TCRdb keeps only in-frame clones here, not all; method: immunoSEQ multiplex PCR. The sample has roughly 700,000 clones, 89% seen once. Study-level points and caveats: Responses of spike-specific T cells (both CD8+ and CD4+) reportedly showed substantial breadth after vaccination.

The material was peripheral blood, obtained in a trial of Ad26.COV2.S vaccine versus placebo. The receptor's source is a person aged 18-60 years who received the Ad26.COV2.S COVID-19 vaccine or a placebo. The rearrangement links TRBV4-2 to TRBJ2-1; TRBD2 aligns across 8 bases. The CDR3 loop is CASSPPRGGSSYNEQFF. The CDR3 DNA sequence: TGTGCCAGCAGCCCCCCCCGGGGGGGGAGCTCCTACAATGAGCAGTTCTTC.